This TCR beta chain was recorded in a study of CD8+CD57+ T cells in acquired aplastic anemia. Background on the study: The mean DNA yield obtained from sorted CD4+ and CD8+ cells came to about 3 ug.

This clonotype occurred many times. The antigen remains undetermined. CDR3 and TCR beta VDJ profiling relied on genomic DNA as the template. MiXCR, run by TCRdb on the reads, gives a single entry per CDR3 protein. The sample lists under 200,000 distinct CDR3 sequences, under 50% occurring once. In patients chosen for sequencing, flow cytometry had shown CD8+CD57+ cell expansion. Prior therapy had not been administered to any patient at the time of blood sampling. Study-wide findings and caveats: Patients and controls were found to share some 30 CD8+ CDR3 sequences. The CD8+ Simpson's diversity of patients and controls was not significantly different.

Trimming took 2 bases from V and 5 from J; bases not matched to a gene: 3. Germline values: CDR1 ENHRY, CDR2 SYGVKD. CDR3 size: 15 residues. Sequencing was performed on sorted CD4+, CD8+, or CD8+CD57+ T cells (not recorded which) from PBMCs. The receptor's source is a human donor with aplastic anemia. The J gene is TRBJ1-6, the V gene TRBV10-3; 7 nucleotides line up with TRBD1. The CDR3 nucleotides read TGTGCCATCAGTGAGGGAGGGGGCAATAATTCACCCCTCCACTTT. The encoded protein is CAISEGGGNNSPLHF.